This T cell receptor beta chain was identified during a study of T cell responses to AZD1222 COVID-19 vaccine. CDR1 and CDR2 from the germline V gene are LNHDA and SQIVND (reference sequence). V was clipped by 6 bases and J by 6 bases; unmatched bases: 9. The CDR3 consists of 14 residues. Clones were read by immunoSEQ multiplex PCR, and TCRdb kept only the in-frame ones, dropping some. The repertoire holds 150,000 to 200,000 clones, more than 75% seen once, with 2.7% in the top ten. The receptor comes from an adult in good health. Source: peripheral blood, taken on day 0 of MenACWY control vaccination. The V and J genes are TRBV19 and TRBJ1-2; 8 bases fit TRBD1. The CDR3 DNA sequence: TGTGCCAGTAGCATTCTGGGACAGGCCCATGGCTACACCTTC. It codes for CASSILGQAHGYTF.